This T cell receptor (beta chain) was profiled in a study of CD8 T cells in Susac syndrome. General study results and limits: The study admitted that it had a relatively small number of individuals in its TCR sequencing and HLA analysis.

Random hexamers served to reverse transcribe about 0.5 to 1 ug RNA. Amplification of TCR beta CDR3 used immunoSEQ multiplex PCR across 54 Vbeta and 13 Jbeta. TCRdb re-analysed the immunoSEQ multiplex PCR reads in MiXCR, keeping a single row per CDR3 protein. The sample includes over 100,000 distinct CDR3 sequences, nearly 95% of them seen just once. TEMRA cells were FACS-enriched, while CD8+ and CD4+ T cells were negatively isolated. Unmatched junction bases numbered 10, after V lost 8 bases and J lost 2 bases. The length of the CDR3 is 15 residues. CDR1 SGHVS and CDR2 FNYEAQ come from the germline V gene. As concerns this clonotype: Its antigen is unidentified.

The sequencing sample was made of CD4+ T cells from PBMCs. The sequence came from a human donor in good health. The V and J genes are TRBV7-6 and TRBJ2-3; 7 bases are shared with TRBD2. The CDR3 region is CASGPGGSYTDTQYF. The CDR3 DNA reads as TGTGCCAGCGGCCCAGGCGGGAGCTACACAGATACGCAGTATTTT.